In this sample, the clone carrying this T cell receptor beta chain turned up once. The data were taken from a study of blood T cell repertoires in COVID-19. The table came from immunoSEQ multiplex PCR; TCRdb's copy has only in-frame clones and leaves some out. The data hold 70,000 or so clones, with around 91% observed a single time. The CDR3 has 15 amino acids. The ends lost 6 bases at V and 7 bases at J; junction bases unmatched: 11. CDR1 is SGDLS, CDR2 YYNGEE, per germline. The specimen sequenced was peripheral blood. The TCR sequence derives from a human donor in a cohort sampled during active COVID-19. The chain employs TRBV9 and TRBJ2-1; TRBD2 aligns across 9 bases. The CDR3 here is CASTLGGGARNEQFF. The CDR3 coding sequence is TGTGCCAGCACCCTGGGCGGGGGGGCCCGGAATGAGCAGTTCTTC.